This paragraph reports one T cell receptor beta chain. V was cut by 4 bases and J by 4 bases, with 17 bases left in between. This CDR3 comprises 16 residues. This sample was taken from a study of blood T cell repertoires in COVID-19. Sequenced by immunoSEQ multiplex PCR; TCRdb stores in-frame clones only, minus some. This table holds about 190,000 clones, roughly 80% found once. This receptor was taken from a woman in her 30s with acute or convalescent COVID-19. This chain links TRBV23-1 with TRBJ1-5, with D possibly being TRBD1 (6 bases). TRBV23-1 is annotated as an ORF whose role is uncertain. Sequenced input: peripheral blood. CDR3 DNA: TGCGCCAGCAGTCGGAGGAACAGGGTGGCGAATCAGCCCCAGCATTTT. Translating gives CASSRRNRVANQPQHF.